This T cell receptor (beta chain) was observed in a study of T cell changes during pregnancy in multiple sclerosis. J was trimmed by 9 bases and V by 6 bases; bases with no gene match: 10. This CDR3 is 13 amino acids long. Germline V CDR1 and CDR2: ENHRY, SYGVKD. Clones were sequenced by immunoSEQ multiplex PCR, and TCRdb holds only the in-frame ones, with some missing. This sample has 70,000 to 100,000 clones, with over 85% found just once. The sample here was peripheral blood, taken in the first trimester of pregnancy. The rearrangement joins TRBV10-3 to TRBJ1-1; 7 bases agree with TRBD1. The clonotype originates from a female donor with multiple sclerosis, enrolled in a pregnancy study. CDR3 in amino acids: CAISLGTEGKAFF. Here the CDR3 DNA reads TGTGCCATCAGCCTTGGGACAGAGGGGAAAGCTTTCTTT.